The 25 T cell receptor beta chains below all came from one sample that was sequenced in a study. TCRdb analysed the RT-PCR reads with MiXCR anew, one entry per CDR3 protein. In the table there are more than 600,000 distinct CDR3 sequences, 14% of which are singletons. Input material: memory CD4+ T cells from blood. The receptors here all came from a female donor in good health, serving as a healthy control.

On this clonotype itself: This may be a read error, as it is one base from a much larger clone. V and J are TRBV25-1 and TRBJ2-7; maybe TRBD1 (6 bases). The CDR3 spans 15 residues. Trimming removed 5 bases from V and 2 bases from J, with 16 bases in between. The germline gives CDR1 MGHDK, CDR2 SYGVNS. CDR3 DNA: TGTGCCAGCAGTACCACCGAGACAGGAACCTACGAGCAGTACTTC. This translates into CASSTTETGTYEQYF.

The rearrangement links TRBV21-1 to TRBJ1-1; no check of the table's D call, TRBD1, against the DNA was made. TRBV21-1 is annotated as a pseudogene. The CDR3 totals 16 residues. CDR3: CASSNTDRGLNTEAFF. In DNA form, the CDR3 reads TGTGCCAGCAGCAACACGGACAGGGGGTTGAACACTGAAGCTTTCTTT.

This chain uses TRBV29-1 with TRBJ2-1; the D is unclear. Germline values: CDR1 SQVTM, CDR2 ANQGSEA. The CDR3 is 14 amino acids. Trimming pared 6 bases from V and 3 bases from J, leaving 15 bases between. In nucleotides, the CDR3 is TGCAGCGTGGGTGGAGCCCGCTACTACAATGAGCAGTTCTTC. The encoded protein is CSVGGARYYNEQFF.

This clonotype came up a few times. The V and J genes are TRBV10-3 and TRBJ2-7; D is unresolved. Trimming stripped 1 base from V and 6 bases from J, with 7 bases between. The CDR3 has 12 amino acids. Germline V lookup: CDR1 ENHRY, CDR2 SYGVKD. CDR3 in amino acids: CAISEYLGEQYF. CDR3 bases: TGTGCCATCAGTGAGTATCTGGGCGAGCAGTACTTC.

V is TRBV24-1 and J is TRBJ2-2, with D possibly being TRBD2 (6 bases). Trimming took off 4 bases at V and 0 bases at J, with 11 bases between the two ends. The CDR3 has 16 amino acids. Germline CDR1 reads KGHDR; CDR2 reads SFDVKD. The CDR3 here is CATSEPGLTNTGELFF. The CDR3 coding sequence is TGTGCCACCAGTGAACCGGGACTGACGAACACCGGGGAGCTGTTTTTT.

The chain is built from TRBV28 and TRBJ1-3, with D unresolved. Per the germline V gene, CDR1 is MDHEN and CDR2 is SYDVKM. Trimming took 3 bases from V and 0 from J, leaving 9 bases between them. The CDR3 has 15 amino acids. CDR3 loop: CASSLNRDSGNTIYF. CDR3 DNA sequence: TGTGCCAGCAGTTTGAACCGGGACTCTGGAAACACCATATATTTT.

The chain has TRBV11-2 and TRBJ2-7; perhaps TRBD2 as D (6 bases). CDR3 length: 12 residues. In germline, CDR1 is SGHAT, CDR2 FQNNGV. Between the trimmed V and J ends, which lost 5 bases and 3 bases, there was a span of 8 bases. CDR3 sequence (DNA): TGTGCCAGCAGCCTAGCGAACTACGAGCAGTACTTC. Amino acids: CASSLANYEQYF. The full variable domain, rest sourced from reference TRBV11-2 and TRBJ2-7, is EAGVAQSPRYKIIEKRQSVAFWCNPISGHATLYWYQQILGQGPKLLIQFQNNGVVDDSQLPKDRFSAERLKGVDSTLKIQPAKLEDSAVYLCASSLANYEQYFGPGTRLTVT.

This chain uses TRBV5-1 with TRBJ2-2; TRBD1 matches at 7 bases. The junction had 6 bases not matched to a gene; V was cut back by 1 base and J by 6 bases. The CDR3 covers 15 residues. Looked up from germline, CDR1 is SGHRS and CDR2 is YFSETQ. Here the CDR3 DNA reads TGCGCCAGCAGCTTGAACGGACAGGTAGCCGGGGAGCTGTTTTTT. Protein: CASSLNGQVAGELFF. Variable domain in full (rest from reference TRBV5-1 and TRBJ2-2): KAGVTQTPRYLIKTRGQQVTLSCSPISGHRSVSWYQQTPGQGLQFLFEYFSETQRNKGNFPGRFSGRQFSNSRSEMNVSTLELGDSALYLCASSLNGQVAGELFFGEGSRLTVL.

The sample holds a few counts of this clonotype. This chain connects TRBV4-1 to TRBJ2-1; D is tentatively TRBD1 or TRBD2 (6 bases each). In germline, CDR1 is MGHRA, CDR2 YSYEKL. V lost 0 bases and J lost 2, with 11 bases in between. The CDR3 totals 16 residues. Here the CDR3 reads CASSQDRGATYNEQFF. For the CDR3, the DNA is TGCGCCAGCAGCCAAGATAGGGGGGCCACCTACAATGAGCAGTTCTTC.

In this sample, this clonotype turned up many times. The chain has TRBV10-3 and TRBJ2-7, with 7 positions matching TRBD2. This CDR3 is built from 13 residues. V lost 10 bases to trimming and J lost 0 bases; unmatched junction nucleotides: 6. Germline CDR1 is ENHRY and CDR2 is SYGVKD. The CDR3 spells CATRAGYSYEQYF. The CDR3 coding sequence is TGTGCCACCCGAGCGGGGTACTCCTACGAGCAGTACTTC.

V usage is TRBV6-5 and J usage is TRBJ2-4; D uncertain. Trimming shortened V by 6 bases and J by 0 bases, and 6 bases separated the two germline ends. CDR3 size: 13 residues. The germline V gene has CDR1 MNHEY and CDR2 SVGAGI. In DNA, the CDR3 is TGTGCCAGCAGGGATATAGCCAAAAACATTCAGTACTTC. Translation gives CASRDIAKNIQYF.

V usage is TRBV5-5 and J usage is TRBJ1-5; D might be TRBD1 (6 bases). The CDR3 sequence is 14 residues long. Germline CDR1 SGHKS, CDR2 YYEKEE (reference sequence). The V end was cut by 3 bases, the J end by 7 bases, with 14 bases between. This CDR3 reads CASSSGQSGQPQHF. CDR3 nucleotides: TGTGCCAGCAGCTCCGGACAGAGCGGCCAGCCCCAGCATTTT.

The chain couples TRBV24-1 to TRBJ2-1; 9 nucleotides match TRBD1. The V gene's germline CDR1 is KGHDR and CDR2 SFDVKD. CDR3 length: 18 residues. The V segment lost 4 bases and the J segment 3 bases; nucleotides outside the gene matches: 12. CDR3 nucleotides: TGTGCCACCAGTGACCATGCCGGGACAGGGCCTTTCTACAATGAGCAGTTCTTC. Protein: CATSDHAGTGPFYNEQFF.

At least ten counts were recorded for this clonotype. The genes are TRBV29-1 and TRBJ2-7, with D possibly TRBD1 on 5 matching bases. Trimming removed 7 bases from V and 0 bases from J, with 13 bases in between. Germline V CDR1 and CDR2: SQVTM, ANQGSEA. The length of the CDR3 is 13 residues. The CDR3 coding sequence is TGCAGCGGAACGGCAGGGCCCTCCTACGAGCAGTACTTC. It encodes CSGTAGPSYEQYF.

This chain joins TRBV9 and TRBJ2-3, with 9 bases lining up with TRBD2. After removal of 0 bases from V and 2 bases from J, the junction contained 22 bases not matched to a gene. Per the germline V gene, CDR1 is SGDLS and CDR2 is YYNGEE. The CDR3 length is 22 residues. The CDR3 sequence: CASSVESFGREGLIWLTDTQYF. CDR3 nucleotide sequence: TGTGCCAGCAGCGTAGAGAGTTTCGGGCGGGAGGGCCTCATTTGGCTCACAGATACGCAGTATTTT.

The sample holds many counts of this clonotype. In DNA, the CDR3 is TGTGCCAGCAGGCGAGGGGATACGCAGTATTTT. Residues: CASRRGDTQYF. The V gene is TRBV12-3 or TRBV12-4, the J gene TRBJ2-3; D perhaps matches TRBD2 (5 bases). The CDR3 length is 11 residues. V lost 6 bases and J 6 bases, leaving 7 bases between the germline ends.

The V gene is TRBV7-2, the J gene TRBJ1-1, with D possibly TRBD1 on 5 matching bases. The CDR3 runs 16 residues. The V end lost 2 bases, the J end lost 1 base, and 14 bases lay between the germline ends. Germline V gene sequence: CDR1 SGHTA, CDR2 FQGNSA. This CDR3 is CASSLLGTGGNTEAFF. The DNA for the CDR3 is TGTGCCAGCAGCTTATTGGGGACCGGGGGGAACACTGAAGCTTTCTTT.

There are a few counts of this clonotype. The junction departs from the called germline gene at one end, perhaps through a read error. V and J are TRBV11-2 and TRBJ2-1; possible D gene TRBD2, 6 bases. The length of the CDR3 is 13 residues. The germline CDR1 and CDR2 sequences are SGHAT and FQNNGV. CDR3 DNA: TGTGCCAGCAGCTTAAAGTCCCCCGGGGGAAAGGACTTC. Protein product: CASSLKSPGGKDF.

This chain uses TRBV2 with TRBJ2-1, with TRBD1 identical over 10 bases. The CDR3 is 15 amino acids. In germline, CDR1 is SNHLY, CDR2 FYNNEI. V lost 4 bases to trimming and J lost 2 bases; unmatched junction nucleotides: 2. The CDR3 here is CASSGQGAAYNEQFF. The CDR3 DNA sequence: TGTGCCAGCAGTGGACAGGGGGCAGCCTACAATGAGCAGTTCTTC.

This chain uses TRBV7-2 with TRBJ1-4; 7 nucleotides align to TRBD1. Germline values: CDR1 SGHTA, CDR2 FQGNSA. After removal of 1 base from V and 5 bases from J, the junction contained 4 bases not matched to a gene. This CDR3 region has 15 residues. Here the CDR3 reads CASSLDRGQNEKLFF. In DNA form, the CDR3 reads TGTGCCAGCAGCTTAGACAGGGGCCAAAATGAAAAACTGTTTTTT.

This clonotype was seen many times. The rearrangement links TRBV20-1 to TRBJ2-1; 10 bases map to TRBD1. V lost 2 bases, J lost 1 base, and 5 bases stayed unmatched. Germline-derived CDR1 and CDR2 are DFQATT and SNEGSKA (reference sequence). The CDR3 contains 16 residues. The CDR3 spells CSARSGQGGSYNEQFF. In DNA, the CDR3 is TGCAGTGCTAGATCTGGACAGGGGGGTTCCTACAATGAGCAGTTCTTC.

This sequence joins TRBV6-2 or TRBV6-3 and TRBJ2-6; D tentatively fits TRBD1 or TRBD2 (5 bases each). CDR1 is MNHEY and CDR2 is SVGEGT in the germline V gene. V dropped 4 bases and J dropped 0 bases, with 13 bases sitting between them. The CDR3 totals 17 residues. CDR3 loop: CASSSGTVVSGANVLTF. CDR3 DNA sequence: TGTGCCAGCAGTTCCGGGACGGTGGTCTCTGGGGCCAACGTCCTGACTTTC.

The rearrangement links TRBV28 to TRBJ2-1, with a possible D match to TRBD2 (6 bases). This CDR3 spans 15 amino acids. Per germline, CDR1 MDHEN and CDR2 SYDVKM. Trimming cost V 6 bases and J 7 bases, with 19 bases left between them. CDR3 amino acids: CASSPGAGRGNEQFF. The CDR3 nucleotides are TGTGCCAGCAGCCCTGGGGCGGGACGGGGAAATGAGCAGTTCTTC.

This rearrangement joins TRBV5-5 to TRBJ2-3, with D possibly being TRBD1 (5 bases). Trimming cost V 2 bases and J 2 bases, with 15 bases left between them. The CDR3 runs 16 residues. Germline V gives CDR1 SGHKS, CDR2 YYEKEE (reference sequence). CDR3 sequence reads: CASSLLTGSPTDTQYF. The CDR3 bases are TGTGCCAGCAGCTTACTAACAGGATCCCCCACAGATACGCAGTATTTT.

Regarding this clonotype: One junction end does not reproduce the germline sequence, and a read error may be involved. V is TRBV6-2 or TRBV6-3 and J is TRBJ1-6, with 12 bases fitting TRBD1. The CDR3 extends over 15 amino acids. Germline-derived CDR1 and CDR2 are MNHEY and SVGEGT. The CDR3 here is CASSNVGTGGEPFHF. CDR3 bases: TGTGCCAGTTCTAACGTCGGGACAGGGGGCGAACCCTTCCACTTT.